What follows are 25 T cell receptor beta chains derived from one specimen sequenced in a study of regulatory T cells in long-lasting Graves disease. Researchers made TCR beta libraries by using iRepertoire HTBI primers and running Arm-PCR on CDR3 regions. In TCRdb, the multiplex PCR reads were re-called with MiXCR into one record per CDR3 protein. Of a few hundred thousand distinct CDR3 sequences in the sample, about a quarter are singletons; the top ten hold around 26%. Time point described: persistent/refractory GD, antithyroid drugs over 5 years with positive TRAb. There was RNA extracted from PBMCs, and the TCR library was made from it. This specimen consisted of peripheral blood mononuclear cells (PBMCs), obtained when the disease was refractory, from a patient treated with antithyroid drugs. Source of these receptors: a female donor with Graves disease.

This clonotype turned up a few times. This rearrangement joins TRBV12-3 or TRBV12-4 to TRBJ2-2; 11 nucleotides match TRBD1. This CDR3 has 16 amino acids. J was trimmed by 5 bases and V by 6 bases; bases with no gene match: 8. The CDR3 loop reads CASRYGQGAGTGELFF. The CDR3 DNA sequence: TGTGCCAGCAGATATGGACAGGGGGCAGGTACCGGGGAGCTGTTTTTT.

This clonotype was seen only a few times. V is TRBV7-2 and J is TRBJ1-6; D unclear. Per the germline V gene, CDR1 is SGHTA and CDR2 is FQGNSA. There are 16 residues in the CDR3. V lost 5 bases to trimming and J lost 0 bases, with 11 bases between them. The CDR3 protein is CASSTRGSSYNSPLHF. CDR3 in DNA: TGTGCCAGCAGCACCCGAGGGAGCTCCTATAATTCACCCCTCCACTTT. Filled out from reference TRBV7-2 and TRBJ1-6, the complete variable domain reads GAGVSQSPSNKVTEKGKDVELRCDPISGHTALYWYRQSLGQGLEFLIYFQGNSAPDKSGLPSDRFSAERTGGSVSTLTIQRTQQEDSAVYLCASSTRGSSYNSPLHFGNGTRLTVT.

This clonotype occurred many times. The V gene is TRBV7-2, the J gene TRBJ1-6; no definite D call. The CDR3 has 14 residues. The V gene lost 2 bases and the J gene lost 10 bases, with 12 bases spanning the gap. Germline loops: CDR1 SGHTA, CDR2 FQGNSA. Here the CDR3 reads CASSLREVGSPLHF. The CDR3 DNA reads TGTGCCAGCAGCTTAAGAGAGGTCGGCTCACCCCTCCACTTT.

The chain recombines TRBV12-3 or TRBV12-4 with TRBJ1-2, with D maybe TRBD1 (6 bases). V was pared by 4 bases and J by 4 bases, with 10 bases between. This CDR3 region has 13 residues. The chain's CDR3 is CASSYQGSYGYTF. Written as DNA, the CDR3 is TGTGCCAGCAGTTACCAGGGGTCCTATGGCTACACCTTC.

This chain connects TRBV27 to TRBJ1-3, with D tentatively TRBD1 (5 bases). V was cut by 5 bases and J by 0 bases, with 11 bases left in between. Per the germline V gene, CDR1 is MNHEY and CDR2 is SMNVEV (reference sequence). This CDR3 region has 15 residues. The CDR3 DNA reads TGTGCCAGCAGTAGGGACTCTAGCTCTGGAAACACCATATATTTT. Its translation is CASSRDSSSGNTIYF.

In regard to this clonotype: One end of the junction is discordant with germline, which a read error may explain. V and J are TRBV19 and TRBJ1-2; the D is unclear. Germline V gene lookup returns CDR1 LNHDA and CDR2 SQIVND (reference sequence). The CDR3 runs to 14 residues. The CDR3 spells CASSIDLGGYGHTF. The CDR3 coding sequence is TGTGCCAGTAGTATAGATCTCGGCGGCTATGGCCACACCTTC.

V and J are TRBV11-2 and TRBJ1-5; 9 bases are a match to TRBD1. Germline V CDR1 and CDR2: SGHAT, FQNNGV. Unmatched junction bases numbered 10, after V lost 1 base and J lost 6 bases. The CDR3 totals 17 residues. CDR3 protein: CASSLAGTGKGVQPQHF. For the CDR3, the DNA is TGTGCCAGCAGCTTAGCCGGGACAGGGAAGGGGGTTCAGCCCCAGCATTTT. Full variable domain (remainder filled in from reference TRBV11-2 and TRBJ1-5): EAGVAQSPRYKIIEKRQSVAFWCNPISGHATLYWYQQILGQGPKLLIQFQNNGVVDDSQLPKDRFSAERLKGVDSTLKIQPAKLEDSAVYLCASSLAGTGKGVQPQHFGDGTRLSIL.

This clonotype was observed at least ten times. This chain uses TRBV6-1 with TRBJ1-3, with no clear D. V gave up 5 bases and J gave up 0 bases, with 8 bases separating them. Germline V gene data show CDR1 as MNHNS and CDR2 as SASEGT. The CDR3 is 14 residues long. For the CDR3, the DNA is TGTGCCAGCAGTCAGGACCGCTCTGGAAACACCATATATTTT. As protein: CASSQDRSGNTIYF.

This clonotype occurred a few times. CDR3 in amino acids: CASSVPGGLYEQYF. CDR3 sequence (DNA): TGTGCCAGCAGTGTCCCAGGCGGGCTCTACGAGCAGTACTTC. The rearrangement joins TRBV2 to TRBJ2-7, with D possibly matching TRBD2 (5 bases). Trimming removed 4 bases at V and 3 bases at J, with 13 bases between. CDR3 size: 14 residues. The germline CDR1 and CDR2 sequences are SNHLY and FYNNEI.

This sequence joins TRBV5-5 and TRBJ1-4, with D perhaps TRBD1 (5 bases). The germline V and J ends were trimmed by 2 bases and 0 bases, with 8 bases remaining between them. This CDR3 has 15 residues. CDR1 is SGHKS, CDR2 YYEKEE, per germline (reference sequence). CDR3 amino acids: CASSFQGTTNEKLFF. The CDR3 DNA is TGTGCCAGCAGCTTCCAGGGAACAACTAATGAAAAACTGTTTTTT.

This clonotype occurred once. This likely reflects a read error, since a far larger clone is one base away. Since the CDR3 does not end with the conserved phenylalanine or tryptophan, this likely comes from a read error. The chain carries TRBV6-2 or TRBV6-3 and TRBJ1-1; D is unresolved. The V gene's germline CDR1 is MNHEY and CDR2 SVGEGT. The ends were cut back, 0 bases at V and 6 bases at J, with 8 bases in the middle. CDR3 length equals 13 residues. The CDR3 DNA reads as TGTGCCAGCAGTTACTCCCCTTTCGCTGAAGCTTTCTCT. Its protein product is CASSYSPFAEAFS.

V gene TRBV11-2 combines with J gene TRBJ1-1, with D unresolved. Between the trimmed V and J ends, which lost 2 bases and 4 bases, there was a span of 11 bases. This CDR3 is 14 amino acids long. Germline V gives CDR1 SGHAT, CDR2 FQNNGV. As DNA, the CDR3 is TGTGCCAGCAGCTTATTTGTGAGGGCCACTGAAGCTTTCTTT. Its protein product is CASSLFVRATEAFF.

The count of this clonotype is one. The gene calls are TRBV29-1 and TRBJ1-1, with 8 nucleotides matching TRBD1. The CDR3 has 14 residues. Germline CDR1 SQVTM, CDR2 ANQGSEA. V shed 2 bases and J 2 bases; nucleotides not matched to a gene: 4. The CDR3: CSVELDRGNTEAFF. Here the CDR3 DNA reads TGCAGCGTTGAATTAGACAGGGGAAACACTGAAGCTTTCTTT.

V gene TRBV5-1 combines with J gene TRBJ2-5; TRBD2 matches at 9 bases. CDR3 length: 14 amino acids. Trimming took 0 bases from V and 5 from J; bases not matched to a gene: 2. Germline V gene sequence: CDR1 SGHRS, CDR2 YFSETQ. The CDR3 sequence: CASSLGTSVETQYF. The CDR3 DNA reads TGCGCCAGCAGCTTGGGGACTAGCGTGGAGACCCAGTACTTC.

This clonotype has more than one count but fewer than ten. CDR3 protein: CASSLGTGIGYTF. DNA of the CDR3: TGTGCCAGCAGTTTGGGGACAGGGATAGGCTACACCTTC. The rearrangement uses TRBV28 and TRBJ1-2, with TRBD1 matching 9 bases. V was clipped by 3 bases and J by 8 bases; unmatched bases: 4. The CDR3 is 13 amino acids. Germline V gives CDR1 MDHEN, CDR2 SYDVKM.

This clonotype occurred many times. The chain uses TRBV12-3 or TRBV12-4 and TRBJ2-5; no definite D call. The CDR3 is made up of 15 amino acids. Trimming took 6 bases from V and 5 from J, leaving 19 bases between them. CDR3 nucleotide sequence: TGTGCCAGCAGCCTCCCAGTGGGCAGCGCGGAGACCCAGTACTTC. Amino acid sequence: CASSLPVGSAETQYF.

The table lists this clonotype with many counts. The chain couples TRBV28 to TRBJ1-5; weak D call: TRBD1 (5 bases). CDR1 and CDR2 (germline): MDHEN, SYDVKM. This CDR3 is 15 amino acids long. V was cut by 1 base and J by 2 bases, with 9 bases left in between. CDR3 nucleotide sequence: TGTGCCAGCAGTTTATCGGGACGGCGCAATCAGCCCCAGCATTTT. The encoded protein is CASSLSGRRNQPQHF.

This chain connects TRBV29-1 to TRBJ1-5, with 7 bases lining up with TRBD1. The ends lost 4 bases at V and 1 base at J; junction bases unmatched: 4. The CDR3 consists of 14 residues. Germline V gene sequence: CDR1 SQVTM, CDR2 ANQGSEA. CDR3 in DNA: TGCAGCGTTGTCGAACAGGGGAGCAATCAGCCCCAGCATTTT. This codes for CSVVEQGSNQPQHF.

In its sample, this clonotype was seen many times. This chain links TRBV6-5 with TRBJ2-7; 7 bases map to TRBD1. V lost 2 bases and J lost 4; bases outside the gene matches: 2. In germline, CDR1 is MNHEY, CDR2 SVGAGI. The CDR3 covers 13 residues. In nucleotides, the CDR3 is TGTGCCAGCAGTTACCGGGGACAGTACGAGCAGTACTTC. The encoded protein is CASSYRGQYEQYF.

The chain joins TRBV6-2 or TRBV6-3 to TRBJ1-1; D gene uncertain. CDR1 MNHEY and CDR2 SVGEGT come from the germline V gene. The CDR3 loop spans 12 amino acids. Trimming took off 8 bases at V and 0 bases at J, with 7 bases between the two ends. The CDR3: CASGRLNTEAFF. The CDR3 DNA reads TGTGCCAGCGGACGGTTGAACACTGAAGCTTTCTTT.

This clonotype appeared a few times. The V and J genes are TRBV5-6 and TRBJ1-1; TRBD1 matches 7 bases. Germline V lookup: CDR1 SGHDT, CDR2 YYEEEE. This CDR3 has 18 residues. The J segment lost 1 base and the V segment lost 1 base, leaving 13 bases of the junction unmatched. CDR3 sequence: CASSLRQARGDRNTEAFF. CDR3 nucleotide sequence: TGTGCCAGCAGCTTGAGACAAGCTCGCGGGGACAGGAACACTGAAGCTTTCTTT.

The chain is built from TRBV5-6 and TRBJ2-7; D is unresolved. The germline V gene encodes CDR1 SGHDT and CDR2 YYEEEE. The germline V and J ends were trimmed by 2 bases and 3 bases, with 9 bases remaining between them. There are 13 residues in the CDR3. The CDR3 sequence is CASSFWRSYEQYF. Here the CDR3 DNA reads TGTGCCAGCAGCTTTTGGCGGAGCTACGAGCAGTACTTC.

A few counts support this clonotype. This rearrangement joins TRBV5-1 to TRBJ2-7; TRBD1 is a possible D gene (5 bases). The germline gives CDR1 SGHRS, CDR2 YFSETQ. The CDR3 has 14 residues. V was trimmed by 1 base and J by 6 bases, leaving 14 bases between them. This chain's CDR3 is CASSLQGVEGEQYF. CDR3 DNA: TGCGCCAGCAGCTTGCAAGGGGTTGAAGGCGAGCAGTACTTC. Drawing the rest from reference TRBV5-1 and TRBJ2-7, the complete variable domain is KAGVTQTPRYLIKTRGQQVTLSCSPISGHRSVSWYQQTPGQGLQFLFEYFSETQRNKGNFPGRFSGRQFSNSRSEMNVSTLELGDSALYLCASSLQGVEGEQYFGPGTRLTVT.

The V and J genes are TRBV5-1 and TRBJ2-2, with D unclear. The germline V and J ends were trimmed by 4 bases and 7 bases, with 5 bases remaining between them. CDR3 length equals 11 residues. Germline CDR1 and CDR2: SGHRS and YFSETQ. CDR3 DNA: TGCGCCAGCAGCGTCGGCGGGGAGCTGTTTTTT. Translating it yields CASSVGGELFF. Drawing the rest from reference TRBV5-1 and TRBJ2-2, the complete variable domain is KAGVTQTPRYLIKTRGQQVTLSCSPISGHRSVSWYQQTPGQGLQFLFEYFSETQRNKGNFPGRFSGRQFSNSRSEMNVSTLELGDSALYLCASSVGGELFFGEGSRLTVL.

J is TRBJ2-7 and V is TRBV7-9; perhaps TRBD1 as D (7 bases). Germline V gene lookup returns CDR1 SEHNR and CDR2 FQNEAQ (reference sequence). CDR3 size: 17 residues. With 5 bases removed from V and 3 bases from J, the gap between germline ends came to 23 bases. Here the CDR3 reads CASSPIPLNRGGYEQYF. In nucleotides, the CDR3 is TGTGCCAGCAGCCCAATACCCTTAAACAGGGGAGGCTACGAGCAGTACTTC.